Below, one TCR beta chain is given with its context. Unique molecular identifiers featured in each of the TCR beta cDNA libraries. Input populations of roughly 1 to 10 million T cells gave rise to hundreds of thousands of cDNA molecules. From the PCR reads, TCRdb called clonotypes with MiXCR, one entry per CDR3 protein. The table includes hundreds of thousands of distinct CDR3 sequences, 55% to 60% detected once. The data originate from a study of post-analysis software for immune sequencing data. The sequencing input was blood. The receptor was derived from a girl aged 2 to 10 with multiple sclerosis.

CDR3 amino acids: CASRPDRAVGVDTEAFF. As DNA, the CDR3 is TGTGCCAGCAGACCCGACAGGGCCGTTGGTGTAGACACTGAAGCTTTCTTT. The V gene is TRBV12-3 or TRBV12-4, the J gene TRBJ1-1; TRBD1 matches at 7 bases. The CDR3 runs to 17 residues. After removal of 6 bases from V and 3 bases from J, the junction contained 16 bases not matched to a gene.